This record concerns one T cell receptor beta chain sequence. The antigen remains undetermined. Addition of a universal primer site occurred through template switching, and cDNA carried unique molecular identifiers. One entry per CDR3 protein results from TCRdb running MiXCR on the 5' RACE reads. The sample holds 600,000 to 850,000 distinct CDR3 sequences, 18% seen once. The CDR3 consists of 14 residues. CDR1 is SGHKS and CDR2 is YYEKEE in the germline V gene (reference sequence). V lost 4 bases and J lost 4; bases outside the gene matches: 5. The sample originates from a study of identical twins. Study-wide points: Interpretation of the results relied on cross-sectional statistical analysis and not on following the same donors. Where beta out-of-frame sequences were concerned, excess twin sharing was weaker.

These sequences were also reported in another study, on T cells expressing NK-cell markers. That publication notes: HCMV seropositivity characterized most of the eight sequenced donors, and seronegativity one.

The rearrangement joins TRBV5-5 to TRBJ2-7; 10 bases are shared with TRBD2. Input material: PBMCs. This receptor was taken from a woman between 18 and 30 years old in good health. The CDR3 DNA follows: TGTGCCAGCAGCCCCGCACTAGCGGGGTACGAGCAGTACTTC. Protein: CASSPALAGYEQYF.